Given below is one TCR beta chain in context. Within its sample, this clonotype is medium-sized (0.01 to 0.1%). The antigen this receptor binds is unknown. Nothing much larger sits one base from this clone, and base qualities are not available. These data originate in a study of immune characterization of retroperitoneal liposarcoma (dated by TCRdb to about 2019). CDR1 and CDR2 were assigned from the germline V gene as MNHNS and SASEGT. Germline trimming: 4 bases from V, 5 bases from J; junction bases outside gene matches: 7. The CDR3 starts with the cysteine, ends with the phenylalanine, and has 15 residues. Just the 45-base CDR3 DNA is kept, in frame starting at base 1. The library was generated by PCR. These reads were obtained on a NextSeq 500. Starting from the raw public reads, TCRdb applied fastp trimming at Q25, assembled clones with MiXCR and retained in-frame beta chains. Entries are consolidated by CDR3 protein sequence, retaining the most common genes and DNA. Across this sample there are fewer than 11,000 distinct CDR3 sequences, with under 35% seen only once. The ten largest clones represent approximately 8.2% of the sample.

The sample comprised tumor tissue. The clonotype comes from a male donor with retroperitoneal liposarcoma. The sequence links TRBV6-1 to TRBJ2-2, and TRBD2 matches 7 of the central bases. The nucleotides are TGTGCCAGCAGTGGAGCGGGACTGGGTACCGGGGAGCTGTTTTTT. Translated, it gives CASSGAGLGTGELFF.